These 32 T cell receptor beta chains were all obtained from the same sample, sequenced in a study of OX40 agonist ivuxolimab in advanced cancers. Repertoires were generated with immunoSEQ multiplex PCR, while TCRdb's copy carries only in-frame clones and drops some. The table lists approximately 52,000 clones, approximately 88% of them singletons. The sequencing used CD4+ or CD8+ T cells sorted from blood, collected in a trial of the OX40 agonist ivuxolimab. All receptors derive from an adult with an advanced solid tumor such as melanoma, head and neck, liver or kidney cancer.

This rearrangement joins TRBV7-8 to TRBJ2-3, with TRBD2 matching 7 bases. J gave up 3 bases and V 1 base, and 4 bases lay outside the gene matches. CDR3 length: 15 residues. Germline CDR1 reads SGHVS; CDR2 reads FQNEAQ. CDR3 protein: CASSLELARTDTQYF. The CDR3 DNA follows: TGTGCCAGCAGCTTAGAACTAGCGAGGACAGATACGCAGTATTTT.

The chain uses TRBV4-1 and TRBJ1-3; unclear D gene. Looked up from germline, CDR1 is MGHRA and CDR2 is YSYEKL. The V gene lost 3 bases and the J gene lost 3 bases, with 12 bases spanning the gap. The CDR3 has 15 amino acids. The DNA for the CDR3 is TGCGCCAGCAGCCACCCCAGTGTGGGTGGAAACACCATATATTTT. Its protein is CASSHPSVGGNTIYF.

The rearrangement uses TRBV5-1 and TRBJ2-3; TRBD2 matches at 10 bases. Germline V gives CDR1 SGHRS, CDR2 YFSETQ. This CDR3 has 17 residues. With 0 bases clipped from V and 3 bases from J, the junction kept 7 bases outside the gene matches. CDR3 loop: CASSLDRSGRGTDTQYF. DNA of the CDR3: TGCGCCAGCAGCTTGGACCGCAGCGGGAGGGGGACAGATACGCAGTATTTT.

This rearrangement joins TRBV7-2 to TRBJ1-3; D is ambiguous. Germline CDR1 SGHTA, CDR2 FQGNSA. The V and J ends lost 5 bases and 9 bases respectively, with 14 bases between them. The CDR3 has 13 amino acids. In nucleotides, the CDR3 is TGTGCCAGCAGCCCCTACTCTGATGGCACCATATATTTT. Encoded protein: CASSPYSDGTIYF.

The CDR3 loop reads CAWSTTVEDQPQHF. The CDR3 coding sequence is TGTGCCTGGAGTACTACAGTGGAGGATCAGCCCCAGCATTTT. V is TRBV30 and J is TRBJ1-5; unclear D gene. This CDR3 spans 14 amino acids. From germline, CDR1 is GTSNPN and CDR2 SVGIG (reference sequence). The ends were cut back, 2 bases at V and 5 bases at J, with 13 bases in the middle.

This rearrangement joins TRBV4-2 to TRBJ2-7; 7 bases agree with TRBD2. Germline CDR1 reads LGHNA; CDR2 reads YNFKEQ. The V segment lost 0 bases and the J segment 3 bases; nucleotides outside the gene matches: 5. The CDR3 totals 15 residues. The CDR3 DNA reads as TGTGCCAGCAGCCAAGAACCCGGGGGGAACTACGAGCAGTACTTC. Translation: CASSQEPGGNYEQYF.

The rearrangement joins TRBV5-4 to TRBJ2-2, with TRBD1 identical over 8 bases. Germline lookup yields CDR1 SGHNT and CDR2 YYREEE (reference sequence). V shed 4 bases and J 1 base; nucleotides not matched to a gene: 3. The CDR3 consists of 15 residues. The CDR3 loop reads CASSRGQGNTGELFF. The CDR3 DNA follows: TGTGCCAGCAGCCGCGGACAGGGGAACACCGGGGAGCTGTTTTTT.

The CDR3 DNA reads TGTGCCAGTAGCAAGCCGGGCCCTACCTACGAGCAGTACTTC. This encodes CASSKPGPTYEQYF. The chain couples TRBV19 to TRBJ2-7, with no clear D. The CDR3 spans 14 residues. CDR1 and CDR2 from the germline V gene are LNHDA and SQIVND (reference sequence). V was pared by 6 bases and J by 2 bases, with 14 bases between.

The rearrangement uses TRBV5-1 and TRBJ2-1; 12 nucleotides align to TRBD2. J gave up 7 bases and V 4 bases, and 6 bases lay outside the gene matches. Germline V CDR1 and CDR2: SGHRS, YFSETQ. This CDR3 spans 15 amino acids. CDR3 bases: TGCGCCAGCAGCCCCCGGCTAGCGGGAGGGAATGAGCAGTTCTTC. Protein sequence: CASSPRLAGGNEQFF.

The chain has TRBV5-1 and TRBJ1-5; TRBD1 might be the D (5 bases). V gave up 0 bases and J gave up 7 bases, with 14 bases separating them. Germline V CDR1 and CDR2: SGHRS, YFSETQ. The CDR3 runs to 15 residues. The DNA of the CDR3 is TGCGCCAGCAGCTTGGCCGGAGGGGTCGAGCAGCCCCAGCATTTT. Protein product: CASSLAGGVEQPQHF.

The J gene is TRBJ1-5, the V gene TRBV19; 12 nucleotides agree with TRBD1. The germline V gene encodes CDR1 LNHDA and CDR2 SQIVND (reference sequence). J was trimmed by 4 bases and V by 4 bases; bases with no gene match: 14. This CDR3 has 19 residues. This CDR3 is CASSTYRDRGLVENQPQHF. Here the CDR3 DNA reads TGTGCCAGTAGTACGTACCGGGACAGGGGGCTTGTTGAAAATCAGCCCCAGCATTTT.

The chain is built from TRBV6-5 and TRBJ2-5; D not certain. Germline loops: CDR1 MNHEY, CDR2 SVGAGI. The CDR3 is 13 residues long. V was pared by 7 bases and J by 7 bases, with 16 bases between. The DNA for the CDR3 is TGTGCCAGCACCTCGGCAGCCGCCAGGACCCAGTACTTC. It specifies CASTSAAARTQYF.

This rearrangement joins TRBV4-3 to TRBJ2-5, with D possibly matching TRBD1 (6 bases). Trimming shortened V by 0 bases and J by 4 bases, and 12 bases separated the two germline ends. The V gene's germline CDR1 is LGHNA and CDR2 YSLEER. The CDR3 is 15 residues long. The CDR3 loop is CASSQDPRGGETQYF. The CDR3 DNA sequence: TGCGCCAGCAGCCAAGATCCACGAGGGGGAGAGACCCAGTACTTC.

The CDR3 spells CASSQEGPRETQYF. For the CDR3, the DNA is TGCGCCAGCAGCCAAGAGGGGCCCCGCGAGACCCAGTACTTC. The chain couples TRBV4-1 to TRBJ2-5; D perhaps matches TRBD1 (5 bases). The CDR3 covers 14 residues. Germline CDR1 is MGHRA and CDR2 is YSYEKL. V shed 0 bases and J shed 5 bases, with 10 bases lying between them.

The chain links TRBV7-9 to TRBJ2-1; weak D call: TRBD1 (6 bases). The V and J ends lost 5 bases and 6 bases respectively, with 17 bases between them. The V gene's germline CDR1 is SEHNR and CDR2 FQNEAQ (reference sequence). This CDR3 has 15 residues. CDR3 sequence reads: CASSIGEAGANEQFF. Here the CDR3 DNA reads TGTGCCAGCAGCATAGGGGAAGCAGGGGCCAATGAGCAGTTCTTC.

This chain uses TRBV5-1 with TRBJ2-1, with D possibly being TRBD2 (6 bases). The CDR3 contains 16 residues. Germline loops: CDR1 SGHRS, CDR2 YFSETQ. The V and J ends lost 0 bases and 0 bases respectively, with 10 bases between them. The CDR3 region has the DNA TGCGCCAGCAGCTTGGTTGGCGGGGACTCCTACAATGAGCAGTTCTTC. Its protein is CASSLVGGDSYNEQFF.

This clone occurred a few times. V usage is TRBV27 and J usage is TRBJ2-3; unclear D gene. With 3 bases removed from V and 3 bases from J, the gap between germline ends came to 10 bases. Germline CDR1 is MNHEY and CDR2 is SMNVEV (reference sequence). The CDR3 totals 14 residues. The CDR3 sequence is CASSLSSATDTQYF. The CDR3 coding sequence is TGTGCCAGCAGTTTGAGTTCCGCAACAGATACGCAGTATTTT.

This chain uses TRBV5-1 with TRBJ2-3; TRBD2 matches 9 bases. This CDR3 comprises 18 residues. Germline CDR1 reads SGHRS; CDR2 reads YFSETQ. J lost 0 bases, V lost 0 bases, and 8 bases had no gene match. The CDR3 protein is CASSLVPWLAGSTDTQYF. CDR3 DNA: TGCGCCAGCAGCTTGGTCCCGTGGCTAGCGGGGAGCACAGATACGCAGTATTTT.

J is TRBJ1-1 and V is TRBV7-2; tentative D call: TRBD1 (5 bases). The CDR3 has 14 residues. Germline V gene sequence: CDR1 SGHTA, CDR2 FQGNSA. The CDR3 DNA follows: TGTGGGAGTAGCCGGACTAAGGGGATCACTGAAGCTTTCTTT. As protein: CGSSRTKGITEAFF.

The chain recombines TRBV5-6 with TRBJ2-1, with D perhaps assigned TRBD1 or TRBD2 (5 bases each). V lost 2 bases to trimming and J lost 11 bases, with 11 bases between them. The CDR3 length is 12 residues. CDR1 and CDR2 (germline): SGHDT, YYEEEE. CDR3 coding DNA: TGTGCCAGCAGCTTCCTAGGGACGAAGCAGTTCTTC. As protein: CASSFLGTKQFF.

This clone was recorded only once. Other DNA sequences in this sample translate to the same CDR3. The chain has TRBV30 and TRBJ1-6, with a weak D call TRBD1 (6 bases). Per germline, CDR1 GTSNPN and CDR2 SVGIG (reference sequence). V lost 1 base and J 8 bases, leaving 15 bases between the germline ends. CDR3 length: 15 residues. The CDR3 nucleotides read TGTGCCTGGAGTGGCCTAACAGGGCCCGATTCACCCCTCCACTTT. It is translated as CAWSGLTGPDSPLHF.

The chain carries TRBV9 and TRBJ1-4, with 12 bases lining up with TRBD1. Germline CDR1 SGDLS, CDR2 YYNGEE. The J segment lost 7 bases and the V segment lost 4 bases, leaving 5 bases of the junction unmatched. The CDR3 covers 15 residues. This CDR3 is CASSLGDRGLEKLFF. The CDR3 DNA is TGTGCCAGCAGCCTGGGGGACAGGGGGCTTGAAAAACTGTTTTTT.

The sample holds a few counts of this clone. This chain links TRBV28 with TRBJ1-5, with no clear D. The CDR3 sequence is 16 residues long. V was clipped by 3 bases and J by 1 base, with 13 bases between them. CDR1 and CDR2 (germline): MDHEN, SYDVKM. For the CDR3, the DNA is TGTGCCAGCAGTTTGGGTTTCCCAGGAAGCAATCAGCCCCAGCATTTT. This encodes CASSLGFPGSNQPQHF. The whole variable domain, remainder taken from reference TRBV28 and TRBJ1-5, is DVKVTQSSRYLVKRTGEKVFLECVQDMDHENMFWYRQDPGLGLRLIYFSYDVKMKEKGDIPEGYSVSREKKERFSLILESASTNQTSMYLCASSLGFPGSNQPQHFGDGTRLSIL.

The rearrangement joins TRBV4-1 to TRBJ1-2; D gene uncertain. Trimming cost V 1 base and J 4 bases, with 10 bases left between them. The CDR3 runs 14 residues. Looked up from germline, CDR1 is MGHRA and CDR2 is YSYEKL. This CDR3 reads CASSQGTSGYGYTF. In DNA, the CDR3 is TGCGCCAGCAGCCAAGGAACAAGCGGCTATGGCTACACCTTC.

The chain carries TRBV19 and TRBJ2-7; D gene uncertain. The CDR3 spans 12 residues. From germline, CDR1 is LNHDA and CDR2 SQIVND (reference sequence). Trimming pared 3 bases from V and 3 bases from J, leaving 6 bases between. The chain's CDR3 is CASSIGGYEQYF. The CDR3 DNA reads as TGTGCCAGTAGTATCGGCGGCTACGAGCAGTACTTC.

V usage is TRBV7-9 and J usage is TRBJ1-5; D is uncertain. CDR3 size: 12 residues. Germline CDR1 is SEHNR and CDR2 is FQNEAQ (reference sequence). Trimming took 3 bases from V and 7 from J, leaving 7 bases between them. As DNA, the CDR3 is TGTGCCAGCAGCTTTAGAGGACAGCCCCAGCATTTT. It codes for CASSFRGQPQHF.

The CDR3: CASNEGALVGELFF. CDR3 DNA: TGTGCCAGCAACGAGGGGGCGCTGGTCGGGGAGCTGTTTTTT. This sequence joins TRBV28 and TRBJ2-2; TRBD1 matches at 7 bases. The J segment lost 7 bases and the V segment lost 7 bases, leaving 9 bases of the junction unmatched. The length of the CDR3 is 14 residues. Germline CDR1 MDHEN, CDR2 SYDVKM. Combining the CDR3 with reference TRBV28 and TRBJ2-2 gives the whole variable domain DVKVTQSSRYLVKRTGEKVFLECVQDMDHENMFWYRQDPGLGLRLIYFSYDVKMKEKGDIPEGYSVSREKKERFSLILESASTNQTSMYLCASNEGALVGELFFGEGSRLTVL.

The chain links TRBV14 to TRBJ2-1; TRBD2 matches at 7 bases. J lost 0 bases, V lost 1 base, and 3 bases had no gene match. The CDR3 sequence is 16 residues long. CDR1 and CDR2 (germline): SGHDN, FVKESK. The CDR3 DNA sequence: TGTGCCAGCAGCCAAGGTCTAGCGGACTCCTACAATGAGCAGTTCTTC. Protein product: CASSQGLADSYNEQFF.

This CDR3 is CASSGQGPEAFF. In nucleotides, the CDR3 is TGTGCCAGCAGTGGACAGGGGCCCGAAGCTTTCTTT. The chain employs TRBV2 and TRBJ1-1; 8 bases map to TRBD1. CDR1 and CDR2 (germline): SNHLY, FYNNEI. CDR3 length: 12 amino acids. V dropped 4 bases and J dropped 8; count of bases not matched to a gene: 3. Filled out from reference TRBV2 and TRBJ1-1, the complete variable domain reads EPEVTQTPSHQVTQMGQEVILRCVPISNHLYFYWYRQILGQKVEFLVSFYNNEISEKSEIFDDQFSVERPDGSNFTLKIRSTKLEDSAMYFCASSGQGPEAFFGQGTRLTVV.

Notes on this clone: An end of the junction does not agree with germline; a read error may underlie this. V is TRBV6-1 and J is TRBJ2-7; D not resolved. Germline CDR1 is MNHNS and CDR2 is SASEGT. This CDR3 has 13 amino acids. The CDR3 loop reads CASSLPTYGEQHF. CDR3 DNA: TGTGCCAGCAGCCTCCCCACCTACGGCGAGCAGCACTTC.

CDR3 DNA: TGTGCCTGGAGGCATTTGGGGAACACTGAAGCTTTCTTT. It encodes CAWRHLGNTEAFF. V is TRBV30 and J is TRBJ1-1; D uncertain. Per germline, CDR1 GTSNPN and CDR2 SVGIG (reference sequence). Trimming left V 3 bases short and J 1 base short, with 9 bases between. The CDR3 spans 13 residues.

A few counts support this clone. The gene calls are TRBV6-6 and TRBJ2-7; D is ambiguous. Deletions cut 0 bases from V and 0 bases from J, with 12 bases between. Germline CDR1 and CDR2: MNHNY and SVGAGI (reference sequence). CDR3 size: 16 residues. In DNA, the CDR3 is TGTGCCAGCAGTTACTCTGCCAGCCCCAGCTCCTACGAGCAGTACTTC. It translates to CASSYSASPSSYEQYF.